This paragraph covers one TCR beta chain sequence. These data originate in a study of technical replicates of blood from a handful of donors. V lost 4 bases to trimming and J lost 7 bases; unmatched junction nucleotides: 13. The CDR3 is 15 amino acids. Germline assignment: CDR1 SGDLS and CDR2 YYNGEE. Profiled with immunoSEQ multiplex PCR; TCRdb holds only in-frame clones, not every one. The table lists around 57,000 clones, around 94% of them singletons, with roughly 0.22% in the top ten. The sequence derives from a human donor in good health. Sequencing was done on a sample of T cells isolated from PBMCs. The chain carries TRBV9 and TRBJ2-5; 7 nucleotides align to TRBD2. CDR3 sequence: CASSPSGLSSVTQYF. The CDR3 bases are TGTGCCAGCAGCCCCTCGGGACTATCAAGTGTGACCCAGTACTTC.